The sequence of this T cell receptor (beta chain) was determined in a study of human T cells and chemical hapten exposure. The study's findings and limits: Sensitizing with DPC caused no change in TCRs above 1 in 1000 frequency.

The CDR3 spans 13 residues. The V end lost 4 bases, the J end lost 5 bases, and 12 bases lay between the germline ends. CDR1 SGHNT and CDR2 YYREEE come from the germline V gene (reference sequence). It was the library that attached unique molecular identifiers to individual cDNA molecules. How the authors handled the data: Samples had a median of around 100,000 TCRs, ranging roughly 20,000 to 690,600. Each CDR3 protein is one row after TCRdb ran MiXCR on the 5' RACE reads. What appears here as the V and J calls and clone size reflects TCRdb's work, not the paper's. The sample carries under 150,000 distinct CDR3 sequences, approximately 20% recorded once. In this sample, this clonotype turned up a few times. Its antigen is undetermined. Unseparated into fractions, whole blood served as the source from which total RNA was extracted.

This receptor was identified in a human donor in good health. This sequence joins TRBV5-4 and TRBJ2-5, with D hard to call. The CDR3 protein is CASSPVGHETQYF. CDR3 coding DNA: TGTGCCAGCAGCCCAGTGGGCCACGAGACCCAGTACTTC.